These 19 T cell receptor beta chains came from one sample sequenced in a study of identical twins. TCRdb reprocessed the 5' RACE reads via MiXCR and lists one record per CDR3 protein. The sample records 640,000 or so distinct CDR3 sequences, roughly 6.2% being singletons. Material: naive T cells sorted from blood. These receptor sequences come from a man aged 18 to 30 in good health.

The rearrangement uses TRBV5-1 and TRBJ2-7, with D perhaps TRBD2 (5 bases). V was clipped by 0 bases and J by 7 bases, with 11 bases between them. In germline, CDR1 is SGHRS, CDR2 YFSETQ. This CDR3 comprises 13 residues. The CDR3 DNA reads as TGCGCCAGCAGCTTGGGACTACCTCGGGAGCAGTACTTC. This translates into CASSLGLPREQYF.

This clonotype was seen a few times. The gene calls are TRBV5-1 and TRBJ2-5; 8 nucleotides line up with TRBD1. There are 13 residues in the CDR3. Unmatched junction bases numbered 5, after V lost 7 bases and J lost 3 bases. Germline V lookup: CDR1 SGHRS, CDR2 YFSETQ. CDR3 amino acids: CASGTGFEETQYF. Here the CDR3 DNA reads TGCGCCAGCGGGACAGGTTTTGAAGAGACCCAGTACTTC.

This clonotype was recorded at least ten times. V usage is TRBV20-1 and J usage is TRBJ1-5, with D possibly being TRBD1 (5 bases). The V end was cut by 3 bases, the J end by 3 bases, with 9 bases between. Germline V gene data show CDR1 as DFQATT and CDR2 as SNEGSKA (reference sequence). The CDR3 contains 13 residues. CDR3 region: CSASGGDNQPQHF. CDR3 sequence (DNA): TGCAGTGCTAGTGGGGGGGACAATCAGCCCCAGCATTTT.

This chain joins TRBV3-1 and TRBJ2-3; 9 bases are a match to TRBD1. Germline trimming cut 4 bases from V and 7 bases from J; bases unmatched to any gene: 12. Germline V gene lookup returns CDR1 LGHDT and CDR2 YNNKEL (reference sequence). CDR3 length equals 16 residues. The CDR3 is CASSPSQTGGRYTQYF. The CDR3 DNA reads TGTGCCAGCAGCCCCTCCCAGACAGGGGGAAGGTATACGCAGTATTTT.

This clonotype was observed a few times. The chain's CDR3 is CASSRQGRNEKLFF. The CDR3 nucleotides read TGTGCCAGCAGTCGACAGGGACGAAATGAAAAACTGTTTTTT. The chain employs TRBV6-1 and TRBJ1-4; 7 bases match TRBD1. The CDR3 is made up of 14 amino acids. With V trimmed by 5 bases and J by 5 bases, 5 bases remained unmatched. CDR1 is MNHNS, CDR2 SASEGT, per germline.

This clonotype was counted ten times or more. The chain joins TRBV5-1 to TRBJ2-3; 8 positions match TRBD2. The CDR3 totals 16 residues. The germline CDR1 and CDR2 sequences are SGHRS and YFSETQ. The V segment lost 4 bases and the J segment 4 bases; nucleotides outside the gene matches: 11. The CDR3 spells CASSGGPGRGSDTQYF. Here the CDR3 DNA reads TGCGCCAGCAGCGGGGGTCCCGGGAGGGGATCAGATACGCAGTATTTT.

The V gene is TRBV7-2, the J gene TRBJ1-1; TRBD1 matches 7 bases. The CDR3 has 15 residues. Germline lookup yields CDR1 SGHTA and CDR2 FQGNSA. V dropped 6 bases and J dropped 0; count of bases not matched to a gene: 7. CDR3 amino acids: CASRRQGSLNTEAFF. DNA for the CDR3: TGTGCCAGCAGGAGACAGGGCTCCCTGAACACTGAAGCTTTCTTT. The whole variable domain, filled in from reference TRBV7-2 and TRBJ1-1, reads GAGVSQSPSNKVTEKGKDVELRCDPISGHTALYWYRQSLGQGLEFLIYFQGNSAPDKSGLPSDRFSAERTGGSVSTLTIQRTQQEDSAVYLCASRRQGSLNTEAFFGQGTRLTVV.

The chain uses TRBV11-1 and TRBJ2-3; 7 bases fit TRBD2. The CDR3 totals 15 residues. Germline trimming cut 5 bases from V and 4 bases from J; bases unmatched to any gene: 9. CDR1 SGHAT and CDR2 FQDESV come from the germline V gene (reference sequence). The CDR3 spells CASSPRGDDADTQYF. CDR3 in DNA: TGTGCCAGCAGCCCCCGGGGGGACGACGCAGATACGCAGTATTTT.

This clonotype has just a few counts. This chain connects TRBV27 to TRBJ2-1; 7 positions agree with TRBD1. Per germline, CDR1 MNHEY and CDR2 SMNVEV (reference sequence). V shed 2 bases, J shed 3 bases, and the junction held 10 bases outside the gene matches. The CDR3 runs to 17 residues. CDR3 protein: CASSLTYRGAGYNEQFF. CDR3 DNA: TGTGCCAGCAGTTTAACCTACAGGGGTGCGGGCTACAATGAGCAGTTCTTC.

The table lists this clonotype with many counts. The CDR3 loop is CASSLAGGLFF. The CDR3, as DNA: TGTGCCAGCAGCTTAGCAGGGGGGCTGTTCTTC. The chain is built from TRBV7-2 and TRBJ2-1; D possibly matches TRBD1 or TRBD2 (6 bases each). Germline CDR1 reads SGHTA; CDR2 reads FQGNSA. The CDR3 runs to 11 residues. V shed 0 bases and J shed 15 bases, with 9 bases lying between them.

This clonotype was seen repeatedly, ten times or more. The gene calls are TRBV5-1 and TRBJ2-1, with D possibly TRBD2 on 6 matching bases. Germline V gives CDR1 SGHRS, CDR2 YFSETQ. V was cut by 1 base and J by 4 bases, with 9 bases left in between. CDR3 length: 14 residues. This CDR3 reads CASSLSAGYNEQFF. CDR3 coding DNA: TGCGCCAGCAGCTTGTCTGCGGGGTACAATGAGCAGTTCTTC.

There are a few counts of this clonotype. The V call is TRBV5-1, the J call TRBJ2-7, with D perhaps TRBD1 (6 bases). V gave up 0 bases and J gave up 2 bases, with 9 bases separating them. In germline, CDR1 is SGHRS, CDR2 YFSETQ. CDR3 length: 14 amino acids. In nucleotides, the CDR3 is TGCGCCAGCAGCTTGGACCCAGGGGCCTACGAGCAGTACTTC. Amino acid sequence: CASSLDPGAYEQYF.

This clonotype was observed many times. Mismatch with germline at one junction end may stem from a read error. The chain links TRBV5-1 to TRBJ2-3; no clear D gene. The germline V gene has CDR1 SGHRS and CDR2 YFSETQ. The CDR3 contains 15 residues. CDR3 sequence (DNA): TGTGCCAGCAGCTTAGTAACCGGGAGCACAGATACGCAGTATTTT. It specifies CASSLVTGSTDTQYF.

This clonotype was seen more than once but under ten times. DNA of the CDR3: TGTGCCAGCAGCCGCGGGCAGTCTTGGCAGTTCTTC. Encoded protein: CASSRGQSWQFF. The V and J genes are TRBV3-1 and TRBJ2-1, with a tentative D call TRBD2 (5 bases). The CDR3 loop spans 12 amino acids. V gave up 4 bases and J gave up 12 bases, with 13 bases separating them. The germline V gene has CDR1 LGHDT and CDR2 YNNKEL (reference sequence).

There are many counts of this clonotype. This chain links TRBV28 with TRBJ2-6; 7 bases agree with TRBD1. Germline assignment: CDR1 MDHEN and CDR2 SYDVKM. V shed 4 bases, J shed 2 bases, and the junction held 5 bases outside the gene matches. The CDR3 is 16 residues long. The chain's CDR3 is CASSSLGTAGANVLTF. The CDR3 DNA reads as TGTGCCAGCAGTTCCCTGGGGACAGCTGGGGCCAACGTCCTGACTTTC.

This clonotype appeared many times. The chain couples TRBV28 to TRBJ2-1; 9 nucleotides line up with TRBD2. This CDR3 is built from 15 residues. Germline-derived CDR1 and CDR2 are MDHEN and SYDVKM. V trimming: 1 base; J trimming: 8 bases; junction bases outside the gene matches: 6. CDR3 coding DNA: TGTGCCAGCAGTTTATCGGTAGCGGGAGTCTATGAGCAGTTCTTC. Encoded protein: CASSLSVAGVYEQFF.

The gene calls are TRBV20-1 and TRBJ2-7, with D perhaps TRBD2 (6 bases). Trimming removed 5 bases from V and 7 bases from J, with 18 bases in between. This CDR3 comprises 13 residues. Germline V gene sequence: CDR1 DFQATT, CDR2 SNEGSKA (reference sequence). CDR3 nucleotide sequence: TGCAGTGCTGACGCGGAGGGCCGCGGGGAGCAGTACGTC. It codes for CSADAEGRGEQYV.

This clonotype was found many times. The rearrangement links TRBV12-3 or TRBV12-4 to TRBJ1-1; D call uncertain. CDR3 length: 13 amino acids. The germline V and J ends were trimmed by 3 bases and 1 base, with 6 bases remaining between them. The CDR3 sequence is CASSFAGNTEAFF. The CDR3 region has the DNA TGTGCCAGCAGTTTTGCTGGGAACACTGAAGCTTTCTTT.

The chain joins TRBV7-2 to TRBJ1-2, with TRBD1 identical over 7 bases. The CDR3 consists of 14 residues. V lost 7 bases, J lost 4 bases, and 9 bases stayed unmatched. The V gene's germline CDR1 is SGHTA and CDR2 FQGNSA. The CDR3 spells CASIQSPGGYGYTF. DNA of the CDR3: TGTGCCAGCATCCAATCCCCAGGGGGCTATGGCTACACCTTC.